The 22 T cell receptor beta chains presented below share a single source sample, sequenced in a study of neurological immune-mediated disorders. From the 5' RACE reads, TCRdb called clonotypes with MiXCR, one entry per CDR3 protein. The sample has about 59,000 distinct CDR3 sequences, about 24% seen once. As to time point: technical triplicate 2. The sequencing input was PBMCs. The source of these receptors is a man in his sixties with HTLV-1-associated myelopathy (HAM/TSP).

At least ten counts were recorded for this clonotype. J is TRBJ1-4 and V is TRBV18; TRBD1 might be the D (5 bases). This CDR3 has 13 residues. Trimming took 5 bases from V and 3 from J, leaving 7 bases between them. Germline loops: CDR1 KGHSH, CDR2 LQKENI. The CDR3 loop reads CASSTGANEKLFF. CDR3 coding DNA: TGTGCCAGCTCAACGGGGGCTAATGAAAAACTGTTTTTT.

This clonotype was counted at least ten times. V and J are TRBV27 and TRBJ2-5, with 8 bases identical to TRBD2. Losses at the gene ends were 4 bases for V and 4 bases for J; bases not matched to a gene: 14. This CDR3 comprises 17 residues. The germline V gene has CDR1 MNHEY and CDR2 SMNVEV (reference sequence). The CDR3 sequence is CASSSLSSGGRRETQYF. Written as DNA, the CDR3 is TGTGCCAGCAGTTCCCTGTCATCGGGGGGGCGAAGAGAGACCCAGTACTTC.

This clonotype was seen at least ten times. The chain uses TRBV20-1 and TRBJ2-2; D may be TRBD2 (5 bases). Germline CDR1 DFQATT, CDR2 SNEGSKA (reference sequence). The V end lost 8 bases, the J end lost 10 bases, and 11 bases lay between the germline ends. This CDR3 contains 10 residues. The CDR3 DNA is TGCAGTTCCAAGGAGGAGGAGCTGTTTTTT. Its protein is CSSKEEELFF.

J is TRBJ2-6 and V is TRBV6-5; 7 positions match TRBD2. The CDR3 length is 16 residues. Germline CDR1 and CDR2: MNHEY and SVGAGI. With V trimmed by 6 bases and J by 2 bases, 7 bases remained unmatched. CDR3: CASSGLGAPGANVLTF. The CDR3 DNA sequence: TGTGCCAGCAGCGGACTAGGGGCGCCTGGGGCCAACGTCCTGACTTTC.

This clonotype was found many times. The chain has TRBV2 and TRBJ1-5; 9 nucleotides match TRBD1. The CDR3 contains 15 residues. The germline CDR1 and CDR2 sequences are SNHLY and FYNNEI. J was trimmed by 6 bases and V by 0 bases; bases with no gene match: 3. CDR3 DNA sequence: TGTGCCAGCAGTGAAGCGACAGGGGGACGTCAGCCCCAGCATTTT. Translation gives CASSEATGGRQPQHF.

The sample holds many counts of this clonotype. The CDR3 DNA follows: TGCGCCAGCAGCCCCTACCCCCGGACCCCGAACACTGAAGCTTTCTTT. Its protein is CASSPYPRTPNTEAFF. The chain links TRBV5-1 to TRBJ1-1; D ambiguous. The CDR3 covers 16 residues. From germline, CDR1 is SGHRS and CDR2 YFSETQ. Trimming shortened V by 4 bases and J by 1 base, and 17 bases separated the two germline ends.

The chain is built from TRBV7-2 and TRBJ2-7; D is unclear. The CDR3 has 14 amino acids. Germline assignment: CDR1 SGHTA and CDR2 FQGNSA. V was shortened by 1 base and J by 9 bases, with 16 bases between the two germline ends. The DNA of the CDR3 is TGTGCCAGCAGCTTAGTGAGTCGTAGCTTGGGGCAGTACTTC. Translation gives CASSLVSRSLGQYF.

This clonotype was detected ten times or more. The CDR3 protein is CASSLGGQPDYGYTF. Written as DNA, the CDR3 is TGCGCCAGCAGCTTGGGTGGACAACCGGACTATGGCTACACCTTC. This chain joins TRBV5-1 and TRBJ1-2, with D tentatively TRBD1 (5 bases). CDR3 length: 15 amino acids. Trimming cost V 0 bases and J 3 bases, with 12 bases left between them. Germline CDR1 SGHRS, CDR2 YFSETQ.

This clonotype was observed at least ten times. This sequence joins TRBV3-1 and TRBJ2-5; D might be TRBD2 (5 bases). Germline V gene lookup returns CDR1 LGHDT and CDR2 YNNKEL (reference sequence). The CDR3 sequence is 13 residues long. Trimming cost V 4 bases and J 5 bases, with 11 bases left between them. The CDR3, as DNA: TGTGCCAGCAGCCTTGATCCGGGGGAGACCCAGTACTTC. As protein: CASSLDPGETQYF.

This clonotype has ten or more counts. The chain combines TRBV2 with TRBJ2-5, with TRBD2 as a possible D gene (5 bases). Trimming shortened V by 4 bases and J by 7 bases, and 19 bases separated the two germline ends. The V gene's germline CDR1 is SNHLY and CDR2 FYNNEI. This CDR3 comprises 15 residues. CDR3 protein: CASSGGDRSVGTQYF. As DNA, the CDR3 is TGTGCCAGCAGTGGGGGAGATAGGTCGGTCGGGACCCAGTACTTC.

This clonotype was observed at least ten times. The rearrangement links TRBV6-6 to TRBJ2-7, with 9 bases fitting TRBD2. Germline CDR1 reads MNHNY; CDR2 reads SVGAGI (reference sequence). This CDR3 is built from 14 residues. V trimming: 5 bases; J trimming: 2 bases; junction bases outside the gene matches: 4. The CDR3 DNA reads as TGTGCCAGCAGTCCAGCGGGAGGCACCTACGAGCAGTACTTC. This gives the protein CASSPAGGTYEQYF.

The gene calls are TRBV20-1 and TRBJ1-5, with TRBD1 matching 7 bases. Germline lookup yields CDR1 DFQATT and CDR2 SNEGSKA (reference sequence). Losses at the gene ends were 0 bases for V and 7 bases for J; bases not matched to a gene: 9. The CDR3 runs to 15 residues. The CDR3 nucleotides are TGCAGTGCTAGAGAGGAGGGGGCATCACGGCAGCCCCAGCATTTT. It specifies CSAREEGASRQPQHF.

The genes are TRBV9 and TRBJ2-7; no clear D gene. CDR1 is SGDLS, CDR2 YYNGEE, per germline. V was cut by 0 bases and J by 2 bases, with 12 bases left in between. This CDR3 is built from 15 residues. CDR3 sequence: CASSVAQHIPYEQYF. The CDR3 bases are TGTGCCAGCAGCGTAGCCCAACACATTCCCTACGAGCAGTACTTC.

A few counts support this clonotype. The chain combines TRBV7-2 with TRBJ1-4; D call uncertain. CDR1 and CDR2 (germline): SGHTA, FQGNSA. CDR3 length equals 13 residues. Trimming took 5 bases from V and 3 from J, leaving 7 bases between them. CDR3 protein: CASSVGSNEKLFF. In DNA, the CDR3 is TGTGCCAGCAGCGTCGGCTCTAATGAAAAACTGTTTTTT.

In this sample, this clonotype turned up many times. This chain links TRBV10-3 with TRBJ2-7; the match to TRBD2 covers 8 bases. CDR3 length equals 15 residues. The trim removed 0 bases at V and 2 bases at J, leaving 3 bases unmatched. CDR1 and CDR2 (germline): ENHRY, SYGVKD. The CDR3 loop reads CAISESTGGAYEQYF. CDR3 DNA: TGTGCCATCAGTGAGTCAACGGGGGGGGCCTACGAGCAGTACTTC.

This clonotype showed up many times. V and J are TRBV7-9 and TRBJ1-4; D remains unclear. V was cut by 11 bases and J by 5 bases, with 18 bases left in between. Germline V lookup: CDR1 SEHNR, CDR2 FQNEAQ (reference sequence). CDR3 length equals 14 residues. Here the CDR3 reads CAVPIGRNNEKLFF. CDR3 sequence (DNA): TGTGCCGTCCCCATAGGGCGGAACAATGAAAAACTGTTTTTT.

This clonotype was counted ten times or more. The chain couples TRBV12-3 or TRBV12-4 to TRBJ2-1; D call uncertain. The V end was cut by 3 bases, the J end by 2 bases, with 2 bases between. This CDR3 is 12 amino acids long. CDR3 residues: CASSFPYNEQFF. In nucleotides, the CDR3 is TGTGCCAGCAGTTTTCCCTACAATGAGCAGTTCTTC.

V and J are TRBV15 and TRBJ1-4; D gene uncertain. From germline, CDR1 is LNHNV and CDR2 YYDKDF (reference sequence). V lost 0 bases to trimming and J lost 8 bases, with 10 bases between them. This CDR3 contains 14 residues. This chain's CDR3 is CATSRDRLREKLFF. The CDR3 DNA is TGTGCCACCAGCAGAGACAGGCTTCGGGAAAAACTGTTTTTT.

Many counts were recorded for this clonotype. The rearrangement uses TRBV5-4 and TRBJ1-2; TRBD1 is a possible D gene (6 bases). The CDR3 spans 13 residues. Looked up from germline, CDR1 is SGHNT and CDR2 is YYREEE (reference sequence). Between the trimmed V and J ends, which lost 4 bases and 4 bases, there was a span of 11 bases. This chain's CDR3 is CASSLRDTYGYTF. For the CDR3, the DNA is TGTGCCAGCAGCCTCCGGGACACCTATGGCTACACCTTC.

In this sample, this clonotype turned up many times. The DNA for the CDR3 is TGTGCCAGCAGCTTAGTGGAGAGCTCCTACGAGCAGTACTTC. Its translation: CASSLVESSYEQYF. The chain has TRBV7-2 and TRBJ2-7; D remains ambiguous. The germline gives CDR1 SGHTA, CDR2 FQGNSA. V lost 1 base to trimming and J lost 0 bases, with 7 bases between them. This CDR3 is 14 amino acids long.

There are a few counts of this clonotype. The chain uses TRBV27 and TRBJ1-2, with 7 bases lining up with TRBD1. J lost 8 bases, V lost 6 bases, and 9 bases had no gene match. Germline V lookup: CDR1 MNHEY, CDR2 SMNVEV (reference sequence). This CDR3 comprises 13 residues. The CDR3 is CASSDRVQWGYTF. CDR3 coding DNA: TGTGCCAGCAGCGACAGGGTGCAATGGGGCTACACCTTC.

This clonotype showed up just a few times. The rearrangement joins TRBV5-6 to TRBJ2-3; D not resolved. Germline V lookup: CDR1 SGHDT, CDR2 YYEEEE. V was clipped by 2 bases and J by 0 bases, with 13 bases between them. This CDR3 is built from 16 residues. The CDR3 loop is CASSFYPNSSTDTQYF. CDR3 in DNA: TGTGCCAGCAGCTTTTACCCTAATTCGAGCACAGATACGCAGTATTTT.